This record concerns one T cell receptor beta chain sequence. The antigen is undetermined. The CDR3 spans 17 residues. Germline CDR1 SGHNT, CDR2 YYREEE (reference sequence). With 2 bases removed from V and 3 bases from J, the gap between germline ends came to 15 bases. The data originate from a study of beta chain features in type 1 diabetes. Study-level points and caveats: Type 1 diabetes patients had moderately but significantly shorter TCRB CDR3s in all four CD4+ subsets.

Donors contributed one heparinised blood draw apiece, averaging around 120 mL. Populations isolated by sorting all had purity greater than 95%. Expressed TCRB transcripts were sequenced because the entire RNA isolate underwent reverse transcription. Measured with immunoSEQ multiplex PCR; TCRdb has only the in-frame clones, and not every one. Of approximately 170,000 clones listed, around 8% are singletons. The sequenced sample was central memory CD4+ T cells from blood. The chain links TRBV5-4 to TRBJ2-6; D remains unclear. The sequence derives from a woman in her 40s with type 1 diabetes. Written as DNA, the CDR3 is TGTGCCAGCAGCTTTTTAGTTATGCAAAATGGGGCCAACGTCCTGACTTTC. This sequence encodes CASSFLVMQNGANVLTF.